This is a list of T cell receptor beta chains from one sample in a study of beta chain features in type 1 diabetes. Clones were read by immunoSEQ multiplex PCR, and TCRdb kept only the in-frame ones, dropping some. The sample holds 55,000 to 85,000 clones; roughly 50% are singletons and the top ten take roughly 0.7%. The sample taken for sequencing was central memory CD4+ T cells from blood. The source of these receptors is a man aged 25-45 years with type 1 diabetes. Each CDR3 is given with its conserved first and last residue. Each record gives: V gene, J gene, CDR3 protein.

V gene: TRBV25-1; J gene: TRBJ1-5; CDR3 protein: CASSEAGTGTGSNQPQHF
V gene: TRBV5-5; J gene: TRBJ1-2; CDR3 protein: CASSRTSNYGYTF
V gene: TRBV11-2; J gene: TRBJ1-1; CDR3 protein: CASSPARTKNTEAFF
V gene: TRBV20-1; J gene: TRBJ2-1; CDR3 protein: CSASPKNEQFF
V gene: TRBV5-8; J gene: TRBJ2-1; CDR3 protein: CASSLAGSSGSYNEQFF
V gene: TRBV7-6; J gene: TRBJ2-2; CDR3 protein: CASSLALGTGELFF
V gene: TRBV10-2; J gene: TRBJ1-1; CDR3 protein: CASRQGRDTEAFF
V gene: TRBV2; J gene: TRBJ2-7; CDR3 protein: CASSIDSPSYEQYF
V gene: TRBV30; J gene: TRBJ1-1; CDR3 protein: CAWSRQGFTEAFF
V gene: TRBV5-4; J gene: TRBJ1-2; CDR3 protein: CASSSSRFNYGYTF